The 13 T cell receptor beta chains listed next were all sequenced from one sample in a study of Graves' ophthalmopathy and Graves' hyperthyroidism. Using RNA transcripts, the TCR beta CDR3 regions were amplified. First-round RT-PCR with HTBI primers preceded a second-round multiplex PCR. TCRdb ran MiXCR on the multiplex PCR reads and lists one entry per CDR3 protein. The profile shows some 1.1 million distinct CDR3 sequences, 36% of them singletons. The sequenced sample consisted of peripheral blood or thyroid tissue (not recorded which). These receptors were taken from an adult man with Graves' hyperthyroidism.

The table lists this clonotype with many counts. The rearrangement joins TRBV10-3 to TRBJ2-3; 9 bases align to TRBD2. From germline, CDR1 is ENHRY and CDR2 SYGVKD. CDR3 size: 16 residues. V was pared by 5 bases and J by 1 base, with 7 bases of the junction left unmatched. CDR3 sequence reads: CAISTIGGRGTDTQYF. Written as DNA, the CDR3 is TGTGCCATCAGTACCATAGGCGGGAGGGGCACAGATACGCAGTATTTT.

This clonotype occurred a few times. The V gene is TRBV25-1, the J gene TRBJ2-5; 7 bases match TRBD1. The length of the CDR3 is 17 residues. J lost 5 bases, V lost 5 bases, and 17 bases had no gene match. Germline lookup yields CDR1 MGHDK and CDR2 SYGVNS. CDR3 sequence: CASSLTTGWGGQETQYF. CDR3 nucleotides: TGTGCCAGCAGTTTAACGACAGGGTGGGGTGGGCAGGAGACCCAGTACTTC. Using reference TRBV25-1 and TRBJ2-5 for the parts outside the CDR3, the full variable domain is EADIYQTPRYLVIGTGKKITLECSQTMGHDKMYWYQQDPGMELHLIHYSYGVNSTEKGDLSSESTVSRIRTEHFPLTLESARPSHTSQYLCASSLTTGWGGQETQYFGPGTRLLVL.

This clonotype was found many times. J is TRBJ1-6 and V is TRBV2; no clear D. V was pared by 7 bases and J by 7 bases, with 8 bases between. Germline CDR1 and CDR2: SNHLY and FYNNEI. This CDR3 spans 12 amino acids. DNA of the CDR3: TGTGCCAGCACGCCCCTAAATTCACCCCTCCACTTT. Translation: CASTPLNSPLHF.

In its sample, this clonotype was seen many times. This chain uses TRBV19 with TRBJ1-1; 8 nucleotides match TRBD1. Looked up from germline, CDR1 is LNHDA and CDR2 is SQIVND (reference sequence). V lost 9 bases and J lost 4; bases outside the gene matches: 13. The length of the CDR3 is 15 residues. Written as DNA, the CDR3 is TGTGCCAGCCGGACAGGGTCCGATTTTTCCACTGAAGCTTTCTTT. Protein sequence: CASRTGSDFSTEAFF.

Points on this clonotype: The conserved phenylalanine or tryptophan is not found at the CDR3 terminus, so this likely reflects a read error. The V and J genes are TRBV12-3 or TRBV12-4 and TRBJ1-5; D is unresolved. The ends were cut back, 2 bases at V and 9 bases at J, with 8 bases in the middle. CDR3 size: 12 residues. This chain's CDR3 is CASSLPNGPQHL. CDR3 DNA: TGTGCCAGCAGTTTACCTAATGGGCCCCAGCATCTT.

The gene calls are TRBV20-1 and TRBJ1-5, with a possible D match to TRBD1 (6 bases). V was shortened by 4 bases and J by 2 bases, with 9 bases between the two germline ends. The CDR3 has 13 amino acids. CDR1 is DFQATT and CDR2 is SNEGSKA in the germline V gene (reference sequence). The CDR3 nucleotides are TGCAGTGCTAATCCAGGGGGCAATCAGCCCCAGCATTTT. This gives the protein CSANPGGNQPQHF.

This clonotype was counted many times. The chain recombines TRBV12-3 or TRBV12-4 with TRBJ1-2, with D possibly being TRBD1 (5 bases). This CDR3 spans 13 amino acids. V shed 2 bases and J shed 7 bases, with 11 bases lying between them. The CDR3 reads CASSLSGTGGYTF. The CDR3 DNA reads as TGTGCCAGCAGTTTATCAGGGACGGGTGGCTACACCTTC.

This chain joins TRBV7-2 and TRBJ2-3; D might be TRBD2 (5 bases). CDR1 and CDR2 (germline): SGHTA, FQGNSA. There are 13 residues in the CDR3. Trimming left V 9 bases short and J 3 bases short, with 13 bases between. The CDR3 DNA reads as TGTGCCAGTCAGGCAAGGACTACAGATACGCAGTATTTT. It codes for CASQARTTDTQYF.

At least ten counts were recorded for this clonotype. This chain uses TRBV7-2 with TRBJ1-3, with D unclear. This CDR3 is built from 12 residues. From germline, CDR1 is SGHTA and CDR2 FQGNSA. Trimming took 5 bases from V and 4 from J, leaving 6 bases between them. CDR3 nucleotides: TGTGCCAGCAGCCAGGTCGGAAACACCATATATTTT. This translates into CASSQVGNTIYF.

This clonotype was detected many times. The chain is built from TRBV6-5 and TRBJ1-2, with D tentatively TRBD1 (5 bases). CDR1 MNHEY and CDR2 SVGAGI come from the germline V gene. The V gene lost 2 bases and the J gene lost 1 base, with 11 bases spanning the gap. This CDR3 spans 15 amino acids. In DNA, the CDR3 is TGTGCCAGCAGTTACCTTTCGACAGATAACTATGGCTACACCTTC. It codes for CASSYLSTDNYGYTF.

A word on this clonotype: Since the CDR3 does not end with the conserved phenylalanine or tryptophan, this likely comes from a read error. The limits of the CDR3 on the DNA are not certain, so only TCRdb's listed CDR3 is given. The chain is built from TRBV7-2 and TRBJ1-2. The CDR3 region is 9 residues in length, termini included. Germline V gene sequence: CDR1 SGHTA, CDR2 FQGNSA. The CDR3 here is CASSLGHTY.

Note on this clonotype: This may come from a read error, since a much larger clone is one base off. V and J are TRBV11-2 and TRBJ1-6; D uncertain. This CDR3 region has 17 residues. From germline, CDR1 is SGHAT and CDR2 FQNNGV. With 1 base removed from V and 7 bases from J, the gap between germline ends came to 17 bases. CDR3 sequence reads: CASSLGTIGRENSPLHF. The CDR3 DNA sequence: TGTGCCAGCAGCTTAGGGACCATAGGACGGGAAAATTCACCCCTCCACTTT.

This clonotype was picked up many times. The rearrangement uses TRBV7-3 and TRBJ2-2; 11 bases fit TRBD2. Germline V gene lookup returns CDR1 SGHTA and CDR2 FQGTGA. Losses at the gene ends were 4 bases for V and 4 bases for J; bases not matched to a gene: 5. The CDR3 is 16 amino acids. The CDR3 coding sequence is TGTGCCAGCAGCTCAACTAGCGGGAGTGGCACCGGGGAGCTGTTTTTT. Its protein product is CASSSTSGSGTGELFF.